The source of this TCR beta chain is a study of regulatory T cells in long-lasting Graves disease. General study findings and limits: Among persistent patients, a larger number of public clonotypes were shared (approximately 3,000) than among newly diagnosed patients (around 980).

There are 14 residues in the CDR3. The V and J ends lost 6 bases and 3 bases, in that order; junction bases with no gene match: 6. CDR1 is SNHLY, CDR2 FYNNEI, per germline. This clonotype was detected ten times or more. Its specificity is not known. The time point was: newly diagnosed GD, antithyroid drugs for less than 3 months. RNA isolated from PBMCs was used to make the TCR library. CDR3 regions were amplified by Arm-PCR using iRepertoire HTBI primers to build TCR beta libraries. One entry per CDR3 protein results from TCRdb running MiXCR on the multiplex PCR reads. The sample holds some 200,000 distinct CDR3 sequences; 15% to 20% are singletons and the top ten take over 9.5%. The data also belong to a second study, concerning T cells in Graves' hyperthyroidism and ophthalmopathy. From that second work: Using the HTBI primer set, a first-round RT-PCR was run on the TCR CDR3.

The clonotype was recovered from a woman aged 30 to 39 with Graves disease. This rearrangement joins TRBV2 to TRBJ2-7, with 9 bases fitting TRBD1. The source was peripheral blood mononuclear cells (PBMCs), collected at new diagnosis, from a patient treated with antithyroid drugs. CDR3 sequence reads: CASSTGTGFYEQYF. The CDR3 DNA sequence: TGTGCCAGCAGCACCGGGACAGGGTTCTACGAGCAGTACTTC.